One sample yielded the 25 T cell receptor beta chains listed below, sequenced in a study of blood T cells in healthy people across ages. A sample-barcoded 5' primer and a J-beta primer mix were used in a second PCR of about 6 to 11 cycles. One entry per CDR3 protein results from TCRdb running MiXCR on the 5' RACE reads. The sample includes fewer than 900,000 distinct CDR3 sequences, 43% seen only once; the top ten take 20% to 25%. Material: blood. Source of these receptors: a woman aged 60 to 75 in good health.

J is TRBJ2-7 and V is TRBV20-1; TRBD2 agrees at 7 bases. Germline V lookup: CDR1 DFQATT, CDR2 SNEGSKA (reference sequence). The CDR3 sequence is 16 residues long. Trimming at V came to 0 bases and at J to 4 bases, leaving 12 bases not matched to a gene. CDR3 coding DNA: TGCAGTGCTAGAGATGGAAAGAGCGGGGCGAAATACGAGCAGTACTTC. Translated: CSARDGKSGAKYEQYF.

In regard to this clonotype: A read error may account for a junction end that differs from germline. The CDR3 is CASSYTHGLRERYF. CDR3 coding DNA: TGTGCCAGCAGTTACACACACGGGCTGAGGGAGCGGTACTTC. This chain connects TRBV6-2 or TRBV6-3 to TRBJ2-7, with TRBD2 as a possible D gene (5 bases). The V gene's germline CDR1 is MNHEY and CDR2 SVGEGT. CDR3 length equals 14 residues.

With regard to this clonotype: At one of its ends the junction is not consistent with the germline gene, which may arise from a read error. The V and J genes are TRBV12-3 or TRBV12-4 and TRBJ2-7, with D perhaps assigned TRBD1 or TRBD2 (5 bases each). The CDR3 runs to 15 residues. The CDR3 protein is CASSPGTASSYEEYF. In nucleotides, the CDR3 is TGTGCCAGCAGTCCGGGGACGGCGAGCTCCTACGAGGAGTACTTC.

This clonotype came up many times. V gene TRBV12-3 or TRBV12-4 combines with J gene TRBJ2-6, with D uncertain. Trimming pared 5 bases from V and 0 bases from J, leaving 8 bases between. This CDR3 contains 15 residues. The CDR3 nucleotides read TGTGCCAGCAGTCCAAGGGTCTCTGGGGCCAACGTCCTGACTTTC. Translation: CASSPRVSGANVLTF.

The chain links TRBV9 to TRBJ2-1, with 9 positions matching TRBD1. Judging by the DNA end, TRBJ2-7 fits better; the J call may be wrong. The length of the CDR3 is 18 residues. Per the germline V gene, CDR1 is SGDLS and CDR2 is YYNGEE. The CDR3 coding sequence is TGTGCCAGCAGCTCACCAAGATTGACCGGGACAGGGAACAATGAGCAGTACTTC. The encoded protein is CASSSPRLTGTGNNEQYF.

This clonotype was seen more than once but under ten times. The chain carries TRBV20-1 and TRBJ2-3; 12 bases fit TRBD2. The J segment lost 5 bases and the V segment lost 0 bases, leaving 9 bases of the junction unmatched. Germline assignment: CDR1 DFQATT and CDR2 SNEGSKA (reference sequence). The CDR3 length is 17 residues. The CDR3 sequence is CSARDLRLAGAQDTQYF. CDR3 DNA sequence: TGCAGTGCTAGAGATCTAAGACTAGCGGGAGCCCAAGATACGCAGTATTTT.

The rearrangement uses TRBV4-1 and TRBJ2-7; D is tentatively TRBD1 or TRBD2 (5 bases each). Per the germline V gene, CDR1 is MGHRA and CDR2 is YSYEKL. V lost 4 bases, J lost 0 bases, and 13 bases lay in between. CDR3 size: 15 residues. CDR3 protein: CASSPHEGLSYEQYF. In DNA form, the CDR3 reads TGCGCCAGCAGCCCCCATGAGGGGCTCTCCTACGAGCAGTACTTC.

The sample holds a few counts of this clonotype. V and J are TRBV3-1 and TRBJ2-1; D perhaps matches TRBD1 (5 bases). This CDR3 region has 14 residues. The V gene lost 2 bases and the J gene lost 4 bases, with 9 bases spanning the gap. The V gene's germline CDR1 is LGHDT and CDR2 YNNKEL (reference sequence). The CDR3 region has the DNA TGTGCCAGCAGCCAACTCCGACAGTACAATGAGCAGTTCTTC. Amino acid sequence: CASSQLRQYNEQFF.

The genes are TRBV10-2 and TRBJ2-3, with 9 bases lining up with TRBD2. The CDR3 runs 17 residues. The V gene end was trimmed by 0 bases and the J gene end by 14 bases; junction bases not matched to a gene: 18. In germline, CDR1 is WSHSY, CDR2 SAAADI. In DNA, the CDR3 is TGCGCCAGCAGTGAGTCAGAGATAGCGGGAGAAGACAGATACGCGTATTTT. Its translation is CASSESEIAGEDRYAYF.

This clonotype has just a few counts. CDR3 nucleotide sequence: TGCGCCAGCAGCCAAGATCTGACAGGCTACGAGCAGTACTTC. Translating it yields CASSQDLTGYEQYF. The chain is built from TRBV4-1 and TRBJ2-5, with D tentatively TRBD1 (6 bases). TRBJ2-7 explains the end of the DNA better; the J call may be wrong. Germline loops: CDR1 MGHRA, CDR2 YSYEKL. The CDR3 is 14 residues long.

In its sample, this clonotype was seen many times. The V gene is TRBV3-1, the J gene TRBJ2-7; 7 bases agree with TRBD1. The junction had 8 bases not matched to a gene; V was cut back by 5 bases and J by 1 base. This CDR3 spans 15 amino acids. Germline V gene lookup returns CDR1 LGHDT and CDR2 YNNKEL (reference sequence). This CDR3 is CASSTPGQPSYEQYF. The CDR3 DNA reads TGTGCCAGCAGCACCCCGGGACAGCCTTCCTACGAGCAGTACTTC.

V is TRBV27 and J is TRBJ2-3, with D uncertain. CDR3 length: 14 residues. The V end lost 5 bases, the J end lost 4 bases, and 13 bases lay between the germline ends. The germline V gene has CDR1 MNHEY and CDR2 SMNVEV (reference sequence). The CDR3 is CASSPGLGSDTQYF. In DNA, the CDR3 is TGTGCCAGCAGTCCTGGGCTAGGTTCAGATACGCAGTATTTT.

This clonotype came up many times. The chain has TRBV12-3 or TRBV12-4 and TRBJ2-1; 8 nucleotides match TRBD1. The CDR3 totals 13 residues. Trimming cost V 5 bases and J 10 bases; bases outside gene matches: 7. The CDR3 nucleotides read TGTGCCAGCAGTCTCCAGGGGGCCTGGGAGCAGTTCTTC. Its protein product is CASSLQGAWEQFF.

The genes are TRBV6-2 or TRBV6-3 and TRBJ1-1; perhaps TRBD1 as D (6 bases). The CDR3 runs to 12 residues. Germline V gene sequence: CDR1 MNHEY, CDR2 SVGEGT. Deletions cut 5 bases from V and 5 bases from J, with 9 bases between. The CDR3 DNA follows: TGTGCCAGCAGTACAGGGAAAACTGAAGCTTTCTTT. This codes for CASSTGKTEAFF.

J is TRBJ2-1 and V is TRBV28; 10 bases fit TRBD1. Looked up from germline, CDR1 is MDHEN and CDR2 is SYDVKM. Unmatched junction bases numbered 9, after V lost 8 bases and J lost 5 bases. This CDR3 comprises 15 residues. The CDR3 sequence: CASCPGTGEHNEQFF. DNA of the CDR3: TGTGCCAGCTGCCCCGGGACAGGGGAGCACAATGAGCAGTTCTTC.

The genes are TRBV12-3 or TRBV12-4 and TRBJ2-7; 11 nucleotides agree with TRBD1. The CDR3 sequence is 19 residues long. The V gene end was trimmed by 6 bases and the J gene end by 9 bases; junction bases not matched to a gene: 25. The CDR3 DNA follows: TGTGCCAGCAGGGCCGGACAGGGGGCGCTTAGCTATTTAAAAGGCTTGCAGTACTTC. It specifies CASRAGQGALSYLKGLQYF.

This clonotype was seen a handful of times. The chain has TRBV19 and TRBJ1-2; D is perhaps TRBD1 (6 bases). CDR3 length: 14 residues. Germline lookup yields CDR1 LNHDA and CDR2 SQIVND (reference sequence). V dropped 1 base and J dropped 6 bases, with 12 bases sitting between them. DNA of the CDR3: TGTGCCAGTAGTATAGCGGCAGGGGTTAATGGCTACACCTTC. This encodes CASSIAAGVNGYTF.

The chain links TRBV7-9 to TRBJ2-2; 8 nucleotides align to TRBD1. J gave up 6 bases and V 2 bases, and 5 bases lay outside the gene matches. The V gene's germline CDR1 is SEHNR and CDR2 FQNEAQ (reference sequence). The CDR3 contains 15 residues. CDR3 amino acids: CASSLSGGFAGELFF. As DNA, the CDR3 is TGTGCCAGCAGCTTATCAGGGGGCTTTGCCGGGGAGCTGTTTTTT. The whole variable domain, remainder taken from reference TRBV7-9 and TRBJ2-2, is DTGVSQNPRHKITKRGQNVTFRCDPISEHNRLYWYRQTLGQGPEFLTYFQNEAQLEKSRLLSDRFSAERPKGSFSTLEIQRTEQGDSAMYLCASSLSGGFAGELFFGEGSRLTVL.

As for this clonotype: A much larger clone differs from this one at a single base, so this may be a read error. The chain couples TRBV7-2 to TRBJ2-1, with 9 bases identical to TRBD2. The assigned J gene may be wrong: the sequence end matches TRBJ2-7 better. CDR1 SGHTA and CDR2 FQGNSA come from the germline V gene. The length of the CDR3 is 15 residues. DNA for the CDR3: TGTGCCAGCAGCTACACCCGACTAGCGGACAATGAGCAGTACTTC. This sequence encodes CASSYTRLADNEQYF.

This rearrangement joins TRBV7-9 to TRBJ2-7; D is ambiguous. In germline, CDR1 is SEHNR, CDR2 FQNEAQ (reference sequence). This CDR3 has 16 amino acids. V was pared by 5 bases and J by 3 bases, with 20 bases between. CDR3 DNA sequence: TGTGCCAGCAGCCCAGGCCCTGGCAGGAGATTCTACGAGCAGTACTTC. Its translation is CASSPGPGRRFYEQYF.

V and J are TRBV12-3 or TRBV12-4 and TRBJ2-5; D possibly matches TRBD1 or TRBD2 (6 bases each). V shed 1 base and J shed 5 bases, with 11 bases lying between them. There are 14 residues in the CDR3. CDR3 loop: CASSLDGGLETQYF. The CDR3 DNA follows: TGTGCCAGCAGTTTAGATGGGGGGCTGGAGACCCAGTACTTC.

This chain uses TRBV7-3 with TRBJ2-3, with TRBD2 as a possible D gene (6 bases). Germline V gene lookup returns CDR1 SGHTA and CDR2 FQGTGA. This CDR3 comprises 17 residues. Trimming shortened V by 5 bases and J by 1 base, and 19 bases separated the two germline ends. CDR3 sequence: CASSPPGSASGTDTQYF. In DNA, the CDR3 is TGTGCCAGCAGCCCCCCCGGCTCAGCTAGCGGCACAGATACGCAGTATTTT.

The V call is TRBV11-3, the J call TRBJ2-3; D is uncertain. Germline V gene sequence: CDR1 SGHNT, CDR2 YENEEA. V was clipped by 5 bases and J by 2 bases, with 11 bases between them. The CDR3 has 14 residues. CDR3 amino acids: CASSTGLITDTQYF. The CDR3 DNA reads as TGTGCCAGCAGCACCGGTTTGATCACAGATACGCAGTATTTT.

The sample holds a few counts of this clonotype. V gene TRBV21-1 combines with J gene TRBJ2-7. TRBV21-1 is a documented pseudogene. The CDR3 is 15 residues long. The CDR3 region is CASSKARFTFYEQYF. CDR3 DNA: TGTGCCAGCAGCAAAGCGAGGTTCACGTTTTACGAGCAGTACTTC.

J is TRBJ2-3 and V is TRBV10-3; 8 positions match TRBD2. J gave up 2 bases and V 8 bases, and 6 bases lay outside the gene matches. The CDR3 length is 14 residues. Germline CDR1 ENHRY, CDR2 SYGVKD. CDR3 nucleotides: TGTGCCATCGGGGAGCGGGGGAACACAGATACGCAGTATTTT. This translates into CAIGERGNTDTQYF.